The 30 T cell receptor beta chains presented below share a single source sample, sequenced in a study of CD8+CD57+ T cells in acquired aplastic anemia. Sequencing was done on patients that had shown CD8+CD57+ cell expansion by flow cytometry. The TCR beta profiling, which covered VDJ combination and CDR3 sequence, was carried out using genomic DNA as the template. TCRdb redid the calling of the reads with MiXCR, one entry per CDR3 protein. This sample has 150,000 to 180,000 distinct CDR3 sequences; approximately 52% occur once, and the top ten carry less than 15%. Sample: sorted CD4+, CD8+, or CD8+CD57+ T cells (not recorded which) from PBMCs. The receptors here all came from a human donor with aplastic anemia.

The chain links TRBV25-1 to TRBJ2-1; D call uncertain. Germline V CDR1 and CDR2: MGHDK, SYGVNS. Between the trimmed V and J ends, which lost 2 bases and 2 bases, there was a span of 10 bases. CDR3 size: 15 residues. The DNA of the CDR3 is TGTGCCAGCAGTGAACTCCCCGGAGCCTACAATGAGCAGTTCTTC. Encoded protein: CASSELPGAYNEQFF.

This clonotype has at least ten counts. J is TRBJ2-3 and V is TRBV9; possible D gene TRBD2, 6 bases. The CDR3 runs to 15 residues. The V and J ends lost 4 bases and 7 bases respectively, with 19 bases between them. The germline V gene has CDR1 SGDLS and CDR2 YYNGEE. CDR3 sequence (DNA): TGTGCCAGCAGCCCGGAGGGGAGGCGGGATAATACGCAGTATTTT. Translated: CASSPEGRRDNTQYF.

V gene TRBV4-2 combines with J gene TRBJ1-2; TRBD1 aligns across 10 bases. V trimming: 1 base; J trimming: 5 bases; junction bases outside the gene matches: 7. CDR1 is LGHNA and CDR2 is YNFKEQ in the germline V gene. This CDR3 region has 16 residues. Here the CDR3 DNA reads TGTGCCAGCAGCCAAGCGGACCGGGACAGGGGTTATGGCTACACCTTC. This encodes CASSQADRDRGYGYTF.

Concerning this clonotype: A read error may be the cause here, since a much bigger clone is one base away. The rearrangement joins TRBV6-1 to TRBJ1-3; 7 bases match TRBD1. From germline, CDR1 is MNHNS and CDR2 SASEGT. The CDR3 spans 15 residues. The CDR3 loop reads CVSSEEGASGNTIYF. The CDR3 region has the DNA TGTGTCAGCAGTGAGGAGGGGGCCTCTGGAAACACCATATATTTT.

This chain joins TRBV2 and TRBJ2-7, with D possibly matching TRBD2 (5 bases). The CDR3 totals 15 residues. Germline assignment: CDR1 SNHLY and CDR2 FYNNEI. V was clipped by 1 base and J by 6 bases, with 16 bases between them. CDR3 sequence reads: CASSEGPVGTSEQYF. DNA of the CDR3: TGTGCCAGCAGTGAAGGCCCCGTGGGTACTAGCGAGCAGTACTTC. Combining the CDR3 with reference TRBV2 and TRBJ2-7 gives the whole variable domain EPEVTQTPSHQVTQMGQEVILRCVPISNHLYFYWYRQILGQKVEFLVSFYNNEISEKSEIFDDQFSVERPDGSNFTLKIRSTKLEDSAMYFCASSEGPVGTSEQYFGPGTRLTVT.

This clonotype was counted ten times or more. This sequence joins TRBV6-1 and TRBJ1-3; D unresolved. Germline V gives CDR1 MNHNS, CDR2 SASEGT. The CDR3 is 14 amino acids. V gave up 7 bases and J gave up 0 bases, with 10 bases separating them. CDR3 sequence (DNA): TGTGCCAGCACGGGAGGGAACTCTGGAAACACCATATATTTT. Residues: CASTGGNSGNTIYF.

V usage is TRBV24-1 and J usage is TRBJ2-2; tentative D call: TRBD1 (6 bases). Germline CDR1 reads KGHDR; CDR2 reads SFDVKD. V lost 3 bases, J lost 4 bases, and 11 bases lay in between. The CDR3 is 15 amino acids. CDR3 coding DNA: TGTGCCACCAGTGATGCAGACAGGCCCACCGGGGAGCTGTTTTTT. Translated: CATSDADRPTGELFF.

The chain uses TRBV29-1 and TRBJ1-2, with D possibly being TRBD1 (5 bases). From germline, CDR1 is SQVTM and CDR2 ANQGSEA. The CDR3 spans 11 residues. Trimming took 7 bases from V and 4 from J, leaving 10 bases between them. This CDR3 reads CSALTAYGYTF. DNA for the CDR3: TGCAGCGCTCTGACAGCCTATGGCTACACCTTC.

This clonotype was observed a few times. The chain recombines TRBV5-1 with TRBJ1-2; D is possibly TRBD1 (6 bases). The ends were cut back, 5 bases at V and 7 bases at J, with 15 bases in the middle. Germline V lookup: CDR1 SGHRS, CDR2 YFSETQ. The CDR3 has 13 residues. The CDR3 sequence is CASSEGDPSGYTF. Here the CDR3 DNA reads TGCGCCAGCAGTGAGGGGGACCCCTCTGGCTACACCTTC.

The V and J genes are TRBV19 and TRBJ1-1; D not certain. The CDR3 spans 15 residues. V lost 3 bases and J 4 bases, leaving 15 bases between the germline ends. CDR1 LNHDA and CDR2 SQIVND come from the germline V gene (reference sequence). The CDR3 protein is CASSIGERGSTEAFF. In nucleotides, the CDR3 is TGTGCCAGTAGTATCGGGGAACGAGGGAGCACTGAAGCTTTCTTT. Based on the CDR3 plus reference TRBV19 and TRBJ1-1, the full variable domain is DGGITQSPKYLFRKEGQNVTLSCEQNLNHDAMYWYRQDPGQGLRLIYYSQIVNDFQKGDIAEGYSVSREKKESFPLTVTSAQKNPTAFYLCASSIGERGSTEAFFGQGTRLTVV.

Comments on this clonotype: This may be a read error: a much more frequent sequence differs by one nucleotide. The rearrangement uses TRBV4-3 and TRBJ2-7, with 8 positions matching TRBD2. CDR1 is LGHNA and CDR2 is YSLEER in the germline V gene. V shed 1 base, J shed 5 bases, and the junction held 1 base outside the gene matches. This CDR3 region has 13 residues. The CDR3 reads CASSQVRGDEQYF. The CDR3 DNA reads TGCGCCAGCAGCCAAGTGCGGGGGGACGAGCAGTACTTC.

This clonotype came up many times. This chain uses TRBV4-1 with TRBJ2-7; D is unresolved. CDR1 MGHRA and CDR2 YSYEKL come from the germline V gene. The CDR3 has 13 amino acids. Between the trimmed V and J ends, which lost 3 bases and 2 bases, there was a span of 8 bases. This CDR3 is CASSQGLAYEQYF. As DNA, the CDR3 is TGCGCCAGCAGCCAGGGGTTAGCCTACGAGCAGTACTTC.

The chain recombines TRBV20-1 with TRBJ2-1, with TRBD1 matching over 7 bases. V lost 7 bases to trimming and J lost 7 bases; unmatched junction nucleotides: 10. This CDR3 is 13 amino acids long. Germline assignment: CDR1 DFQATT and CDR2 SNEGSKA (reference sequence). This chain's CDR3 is CSVPDRLGNEQFF. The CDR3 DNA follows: TGCAGTGTGCCGGACAGGCTCGGTAATGAGCAGTTCTTC.

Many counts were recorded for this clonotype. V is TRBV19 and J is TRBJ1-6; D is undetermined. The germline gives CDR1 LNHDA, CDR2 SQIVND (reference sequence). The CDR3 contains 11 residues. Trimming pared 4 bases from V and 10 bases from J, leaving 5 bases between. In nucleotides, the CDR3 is TGTGCCAGTAGTAAAGGATCACCCCTCCACTTT. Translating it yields CASSKGSPLHF.

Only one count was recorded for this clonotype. DNA for the CDR3: TGTGCCAGTAGTATAGCTACCGGGACTAGCGGATTTAATGAGCAGTTCTTC. Encoded protein: CASSIATGTSGFNEQFF. The rearrangement joins TRBV19 to TRBJ2-1, with 11 bases matching TRBD2. After removal of 1 base from V and 7 bases from J, the junction contained 9 bases not matched to a gene. CDR3 length: 17 residues. Germline V gene lookup returns CDR1 LNHDA and CDR2 SQIVND (reference sequence).

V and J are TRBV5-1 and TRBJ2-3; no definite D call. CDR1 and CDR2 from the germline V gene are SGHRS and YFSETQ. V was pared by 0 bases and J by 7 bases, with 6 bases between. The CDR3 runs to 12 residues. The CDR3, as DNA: TGCGCCAGCAGCTTGGCGGCAAATACGCAGTATTTT. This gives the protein CASSLAANTQYF.

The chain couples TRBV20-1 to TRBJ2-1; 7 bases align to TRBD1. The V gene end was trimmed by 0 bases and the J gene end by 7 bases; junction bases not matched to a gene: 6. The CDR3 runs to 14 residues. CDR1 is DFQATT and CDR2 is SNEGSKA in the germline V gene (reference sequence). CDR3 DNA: TGCAGTGCTAGAGACCGGGACAGCGTAAATGAGCAGTTCTTC. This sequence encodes CSARDRDSVNEQFF.

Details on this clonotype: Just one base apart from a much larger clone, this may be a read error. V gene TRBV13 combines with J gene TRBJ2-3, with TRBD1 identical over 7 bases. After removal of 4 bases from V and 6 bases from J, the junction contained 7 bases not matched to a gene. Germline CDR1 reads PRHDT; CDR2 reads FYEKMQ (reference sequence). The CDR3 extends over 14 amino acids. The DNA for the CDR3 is TGTGCCAGCAGCTCCGGACAGGTGGCGGATACGCAGTATTTT. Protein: CASSSGQVADTQYF.

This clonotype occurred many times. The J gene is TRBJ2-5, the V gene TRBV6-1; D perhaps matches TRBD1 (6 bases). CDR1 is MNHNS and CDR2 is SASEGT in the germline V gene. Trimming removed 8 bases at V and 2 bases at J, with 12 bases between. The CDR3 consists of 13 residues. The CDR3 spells CASQTGGQETQYF. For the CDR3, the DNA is TGTGCCAGCCAGACAGGCGGGCAAGAGACCCAGTACTTC.

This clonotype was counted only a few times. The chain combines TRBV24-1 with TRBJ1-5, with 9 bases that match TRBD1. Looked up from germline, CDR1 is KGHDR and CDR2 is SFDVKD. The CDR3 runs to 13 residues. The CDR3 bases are TGTGCGCGCCGGGACAGGGAGAATCAGCCCCAGCATTTT. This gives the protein CARRDRENQPQHF.

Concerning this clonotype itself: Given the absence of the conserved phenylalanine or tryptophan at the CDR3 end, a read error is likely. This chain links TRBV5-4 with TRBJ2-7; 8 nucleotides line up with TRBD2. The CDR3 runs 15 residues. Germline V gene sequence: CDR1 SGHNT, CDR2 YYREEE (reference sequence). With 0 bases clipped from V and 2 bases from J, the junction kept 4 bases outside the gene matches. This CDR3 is CASSLAGGAPYEQYS. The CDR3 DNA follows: TGTGCCAGCAGCTTGGCGGGGGGGGCCCCCTACGAGCAGTACTCC.

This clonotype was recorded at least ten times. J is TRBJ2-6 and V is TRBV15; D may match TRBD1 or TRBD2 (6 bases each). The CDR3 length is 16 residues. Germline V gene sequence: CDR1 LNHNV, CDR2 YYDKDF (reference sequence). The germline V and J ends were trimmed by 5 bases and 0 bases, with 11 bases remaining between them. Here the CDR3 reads CATSSEGVSGANVLTF. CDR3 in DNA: TGTGCCACCAGCTCGGAGGGGGTCTCTGGGGCCAACGTCCTGACTTTC. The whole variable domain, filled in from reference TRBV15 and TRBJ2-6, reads DAMVIQNPRYQVTQFGKPVTLSCSQTLNHNVMYWYQQKSSQAPKLLFHYYDKDFNNEADTPDNFQSRRPNTSFCFLDIRSPGLGDTAMYLCATSSEGVSGANVLTFGAGSRLTVL.

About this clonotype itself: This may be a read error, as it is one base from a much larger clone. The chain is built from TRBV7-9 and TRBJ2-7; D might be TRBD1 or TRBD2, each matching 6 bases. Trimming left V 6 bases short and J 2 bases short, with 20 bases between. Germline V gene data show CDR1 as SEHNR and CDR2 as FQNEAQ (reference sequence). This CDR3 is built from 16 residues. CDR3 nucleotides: TGTGCCAGCAGTTACTCGAGGCCGGGGGCTCCCTACGAGCAGTACTTC. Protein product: CASSYSRPGAPYEQYF.

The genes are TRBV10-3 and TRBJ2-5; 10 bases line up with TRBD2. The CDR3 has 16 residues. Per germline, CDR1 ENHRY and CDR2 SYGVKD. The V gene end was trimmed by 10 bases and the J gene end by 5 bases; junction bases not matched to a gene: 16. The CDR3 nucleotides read TGTGCCACCAAGGGAGAGCTAGCGGGAGTGGACGAGACCCAGTACTTC. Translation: CATKGELAGVDETQYF.

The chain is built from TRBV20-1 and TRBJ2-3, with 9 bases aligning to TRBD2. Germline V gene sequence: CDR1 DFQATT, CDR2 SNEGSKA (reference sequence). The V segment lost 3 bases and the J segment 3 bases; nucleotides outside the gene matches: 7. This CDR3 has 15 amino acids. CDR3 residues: CSARRATSGTDTQYF. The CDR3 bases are TGCAGTGCTAGGAGGGCAACTAGCGGGACAGATACGCAGTATTTT.

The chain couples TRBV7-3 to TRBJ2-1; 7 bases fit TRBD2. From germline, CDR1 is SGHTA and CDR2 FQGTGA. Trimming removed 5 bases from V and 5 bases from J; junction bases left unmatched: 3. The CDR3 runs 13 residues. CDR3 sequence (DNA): TGTGCCAGCAGCCCCGGGACTAACAATGAGCAGTTCTTC. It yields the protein CASSPGTNNEQFF.

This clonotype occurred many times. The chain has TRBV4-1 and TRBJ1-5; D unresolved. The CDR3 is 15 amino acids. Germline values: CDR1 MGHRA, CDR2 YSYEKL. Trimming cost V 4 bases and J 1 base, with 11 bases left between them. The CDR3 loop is CASSPRIPSNQPQHF. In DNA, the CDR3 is TGCGCCAGCAGCCCGAGGATTCCAAGCAATCAGCCCCAGCATTTT.

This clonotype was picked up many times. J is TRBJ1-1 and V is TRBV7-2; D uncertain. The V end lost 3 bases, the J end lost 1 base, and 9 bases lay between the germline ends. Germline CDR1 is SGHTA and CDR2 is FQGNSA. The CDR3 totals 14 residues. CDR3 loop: CASSFRKGNTEAFF. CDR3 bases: TGTGCCAGCAGCTTTAGAAAAGGGAACACTGAAGCTTTCTTT.

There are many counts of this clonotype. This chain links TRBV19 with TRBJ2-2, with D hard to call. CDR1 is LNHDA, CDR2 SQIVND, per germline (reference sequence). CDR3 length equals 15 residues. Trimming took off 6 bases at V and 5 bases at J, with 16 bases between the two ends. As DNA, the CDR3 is TGTGCCAGTAGGACTCCCGAGCTTGGGACCGGGGAGCTGTTTTTT. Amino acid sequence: CASRTPELGTGELFF.

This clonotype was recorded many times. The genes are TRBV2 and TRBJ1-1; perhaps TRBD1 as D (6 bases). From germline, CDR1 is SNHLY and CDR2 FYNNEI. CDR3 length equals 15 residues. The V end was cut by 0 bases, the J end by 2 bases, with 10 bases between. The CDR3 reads CASSEADSGNTEAFF. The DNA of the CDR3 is TGTGCCAGCAGTGAAGCGGACAGCGGTAACACTGAAGCTTTCTTT.